The rows below give T cell receptor beta chains drawn from one sample of a study of TIL therapy for anti-PD-1-resistant metastatic lung cancer. Method: immunoSEQ multiplex PCR; TCRdb's copy keeps in-frame clones and lacks some. The repertoire holds roughly 20,000 clones, with about 83% as singletons. Here the sequenced sample was blood, taken at baseline. These receptors were collected from a person aged 25 to 79 with non-small cell lung cancer. CDR3s include the opening cysteine and the closing phenylalanine or tryptophan. A D gene is named only where the DNA matches it firmly. Expanded clones get a size class; other rows say once, few or many, or leave the size out.

TRBJ1-2	TRBD1	TRBV5-1	NA	TGCGCCAGCAGCTTGATGGGGACAGAACATAACTATGGCTACACCTTC	CASSLMGTEHNYGYTF
TRBJ2-3	NA	TRBV9	NA	TGTGCCAGCAGCGTTAGCGGAAGGGGGGATACGCAGTATTTT	CASSVSGRGDTQYF
TRBJ2-1	NA	TRBV1	NA	TGCACCAGCAGCCATGGACTAGCGGGGGGGGGAAATGAGCAGTTCTTC	CTSSHGLAGGGNEQFF
TRBJ1-1	NA	TRBV11-3	NA	TGTGCCAGCAGCCCCGGCCAGGGAGGCACTGAAGCTTTCTTT	CASSPGQGGTEAFF
TRBJ2-4	NA	TRBV27	NA	TGTGCCAGCAGTCCGATCACTAGTTCCACCAAAAACATTCAGTACTTC	CASSPITSSTKNIQYF
TRBJ1-2	NA	TRBV5-1	once	TGCGCCAGCAGCTTGGAGGCAGACTATGGCTACACCTTC	CASSLEADYGYTF
TRBJ1-2	TRBD1	TRBV5-6	NA	TGTGCCAGCACCCCGGACAGGGGCAACTATGGCTACACCTTC	CASTPDRGNYGYTF
TRBJ1-2	NA	TRBV28	NA	TGTGCCATCTCGGACAGCGCGGATGTAAACTATGGCTACACCTTC	CAISDSADVNYGYTF
TRBJ2-1	TRBD1	TRBV18	NA	TGTGCCAGCTCACCATACGACAGGGTCGGCTACAATGAGCAGTTCTTC	CASSPYDRVGYNEQFF
TRBJ2-3	TRBD2	TRBV10-3	NA	TGTGCCATCAGTGACCCCCTAGCGGGGGCCACAGATACGCAGTATTTT	CAISDPLAGATDTQYF
TRBJ2-2	TRBD2	TRBV28	NA	TGTGCCAGCAGTTTGGCAGCGGGGGTCCTGAACACCGGGGAGCTGTTTTTT	CASSLAAGVLNTGELFF
TRBJ1-1	NA	TRBV30	NA	TGTGCCTGGACAGGGGACGACCCTGAAGCTTTCTTT	CAWTGDDPEAFF
TRBJ1-1	NA	TRBV5-1	NA	TGCGCCAGCAGCTTGGTCGTGAACACTGAAGCTTTCTTT	CASSLVVNTEAFF
TRBJ2-2	NA	TRBV7-3	NA	TGTGCCAGCAGCTTAGCCAGCGACCTCGGGGAGCTGTTTTTT	CASSLASDLGELFF
TRBJ2-7	NA	TRBV7-9	NA	TGTGCCAGCAGCTTGGAGTCTTCCTACGAGCAGTACTTC	CASSLESSYEQYF
TRBJ1-1	NA	TRBV7-2	NA	TGTGCCAGCAGCTCCTACACTGAAGCTTTCTTT	CASSSYTEAFF
TRBJ2-7	NA	TRBV7-2	once	TGTGCCAGCAGCTTACCTAGCTCCTACGAGCAGTACTTC	CASSLPSSYEQYF
TRBJ1-1	NA	TRBV2	NA	TGTGCCAGCAGTGAAGCCACAGGGAGGGGCACTGAAGCTTTCTTT	CASSEATGRGTEAFF
TRBJ1-3	TRBD1	TRBV6-5	NA	TGTGCCAGCAGGAAGGGGGCTACGGGAGGAAACACCATATATTTT	CASRKGATGGNTIYF
TRBJ2-4	TRBD2	TRBV7-2	NA	TGTGCCAGCAGCTTAATAACGGGAGGGGCCAAAAACATTCAGTACTTC	CASSLITGGAKNIQYF
TRBJ2-1	TRBD2	TRBV5-1	once	TGCGCCAGCAGCTTCGGGGGGACTAGCGGGAGCGCGCAGTTCTTC	CASSFGGTSGSAQFF
TRBJ2-5	NA	TRBV11-3	NA	TGTGCCAGCAGCCCCAGGGGAGTAAATGCAGAGACCCAGTACTTC	CASSPRGVNAETQYF
TRBJ2-1	TRBD1	TRBV6-1	NA	TGTGCCAGCAGTGAGCTAGACAGGGCCCGGGGTGAGCAGTTCTTC	CASSELDRARGEQFF
TRBJ2-5	NA	TRBV15	once	TGTGCCACCAGCAGAGAAAGGGGGACCCAAGAGACCCAGTACTTC	CATSRERGTQETQYF
TRBJ2-2	NA	TRBV5-1	NA	TGCGCCAGCATGATCGCGGACTCCTGGGGCGGGGAGCTGTTTTTT	CASMIADSWGGELFF
TRBJ1-1	TRBD1	TRBV7-9	NA	TGTGCCAGCAGCCCCAGGGGGCCTCCTTCGGCTTTCTTT	CASSPRGPPSAFF
TRBJ2-7	NA	TRBV6-6	NA	TGTGCCAGCAGTTACTCGGGACGGACCACCTACGAGCAGTACTTC	CASSYSGRTTYEQYF
TRBJ2-7	NA	TRBV5-4	NA	TGTGCCAGCAGCTTGTTCGGGAGCTCCTACGAGCAGTACTTC	CASSLFGSSYEQYF
TRBJ1-3	TRBD1	TRBV27	NA	TGTGCCAGCAGAATCTCCCCGACAGGGAGCACCATATATTTT	CASRISPTGSTIYF
TRBJ2-1	TRBD2	TRBV5-6	NA	TGTGCCAGCAGCTCGGGACTAGGGACCTACAATGAGCAGTTCTTC	CASSSGLGTYNEQFF
TRBJ2-1	NA	TRBV5-6	NA	TGTGCCAGCAGCTTAGCTTCTACTAGCCGGGAGCAGTTCTTC	CASSLASTSREQFF
TRBJ1-1	NA	TRBV30	NA	TGTGCCTGGAGTGTGGATTTAGCCGTTCGGGGCACTGAAGCTTTCTTT	CAWSVDLAVRGTEAFF
TRBJ1-5	NA	TRBV19	NA	TGTGCCAGTAGTCCCAGGGGTTTTAGCAATCAGCCCCAGCATTTT	CASSPRGFSNQPQHF
TRBJ1-5	NA	TRBV28	few	TGTGCCAGCAGTCCGTACAGGGAACGGGATCAGCCCCAGCATTTT	CASSPYRERDQPQHF
TRBJ2-7	NA	TRBV28	few	TGTGCCAGCAGAAGCACCTACGAGCAGTACTTC	CASRSTYEQYF
TRBJ2-1	TRBD2	TRBV29-1	NA	TGCAGCGCCTCGACTAGCGGGGTATACAATGAGCAGTTCTTC	CSASTSGVYNEQFF
TRBJ2-3	NA	TRBV27	NA	TGTGCCAGCAGTTTATCGGCTTTGCGATTTACGCAGTATTTT	CASSLSALRFTQYF
TRBJ1-2	NA	TRBV19	NA	TGTGCCAGTAGTATCCGGAGGGGAGACTATGGCTACACCTTC	CASSIRRGDYGYTF
TRBJ2-7	NA	TRBV19	NA	TGTGCCAGTAGTGGACCCGGGGCGCCAGGCTCCTACGAGCAGTACTTC	CASSGPGAPGSYEQYF
TRBJ2-3	NA	TRBV7-2	NA	TGTGCCAGCAGCTCCTGGGGGGCACAGGCTGATACGCAGTATTTT	CASSSWGAQADTQYF
TRBJ2-2	NA	TRBV11-2	NA	TGTGCCAGCAGCTTAGACGGGGGGAACACCGGGGAGCTGTTTTTT	CASSLDGGNTGELFF
TRBJ1-2	NA	TRBV2	NA	TGTGCCAGCAGTGAACTGACGTTTGACAGCGACATTAACTATGGCTACACCTTC	CASSELTFDSDINYGYTF
TRBJ1-5	TRBD1	TRBV6-1	NA	TGTGCCAGCGCCCGGGACAGGACGAATCAGCCCCAGCATTTT	CASARDRTNQPQHF
TRBJ1-5	NA	TRBV27	NA	TGTGCCAGCAGTTTAGTACAGGGTGATCAGCCCCAGCATTTT	CASSLVQGDQPQHF
TRBJ1-5	TRBD1	TRBV9	NA	TGTGCCAGCAGCGCGGGACAGGGCCCCCAGCCCCAGCATTTT	CASSAGQGPQPQHF